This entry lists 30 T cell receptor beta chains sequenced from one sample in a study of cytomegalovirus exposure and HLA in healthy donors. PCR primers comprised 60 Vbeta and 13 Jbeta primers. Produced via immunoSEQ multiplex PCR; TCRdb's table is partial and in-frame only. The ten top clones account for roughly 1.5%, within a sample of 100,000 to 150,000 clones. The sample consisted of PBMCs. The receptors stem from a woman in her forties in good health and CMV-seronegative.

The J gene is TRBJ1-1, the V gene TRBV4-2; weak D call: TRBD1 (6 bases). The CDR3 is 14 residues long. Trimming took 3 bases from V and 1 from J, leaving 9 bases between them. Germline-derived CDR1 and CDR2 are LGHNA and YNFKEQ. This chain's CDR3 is CASSQGAPNTEAFF. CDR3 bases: TGTGCCAGCAGCCAGGGGGCCCCGAACACTGAAGCTTTCTTT.

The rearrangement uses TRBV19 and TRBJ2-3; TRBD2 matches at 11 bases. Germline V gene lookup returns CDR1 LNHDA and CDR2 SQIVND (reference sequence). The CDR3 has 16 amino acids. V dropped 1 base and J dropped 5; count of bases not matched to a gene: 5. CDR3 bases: TGTGCCAGTAGTATAGCTAGCGGGGGGACCCGAGATACGCAGTATTTT. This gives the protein CASSIASGGTRDTQYF. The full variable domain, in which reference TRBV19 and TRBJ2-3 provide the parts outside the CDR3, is DGGITQSPKYLFRKEGQNVTLSCEQNLNHDAMYWYRQDPGQGLRLIYYSQIVNDFQKGDIAEGYSVSREKKESFPLTVTSAQKNPTAFYLCASSIASGGTRDTQYFGPGTRLTVL.

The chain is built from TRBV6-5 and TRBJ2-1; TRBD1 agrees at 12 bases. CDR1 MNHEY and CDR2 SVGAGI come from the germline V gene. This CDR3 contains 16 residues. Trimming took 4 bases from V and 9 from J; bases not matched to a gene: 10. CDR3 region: CASSSNPGQGASEQFF. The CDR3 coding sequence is TGTGCCAGCAGTTCCAATCCGGGACAGGGGGCTTCTGAGCAGTTCTTC.

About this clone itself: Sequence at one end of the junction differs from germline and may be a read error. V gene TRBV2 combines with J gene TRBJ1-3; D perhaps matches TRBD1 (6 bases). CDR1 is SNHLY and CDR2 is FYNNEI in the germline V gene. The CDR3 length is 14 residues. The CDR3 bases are TGTGCCAGCAGAGCAGGGGTATCTGAAAACACCATATATTTT. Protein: CASRAGVSENTIYF. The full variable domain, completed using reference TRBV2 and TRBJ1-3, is EPEVTQTPSHQVTQMGQEVILRCVPISNHLYFYWYRQILGQKVEFLVSFYNNEISEKSEIFDDQFSVERPDGSNFTLKIRSTKLEDSAMYFCASRAGVSENTIYFGEGSWLTVV.

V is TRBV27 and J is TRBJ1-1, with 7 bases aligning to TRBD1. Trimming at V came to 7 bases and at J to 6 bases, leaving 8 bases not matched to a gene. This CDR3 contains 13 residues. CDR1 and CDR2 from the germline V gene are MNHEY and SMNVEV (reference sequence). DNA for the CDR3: TGTGCCAGCACGACAGGGTCCCCCCCTGAAGCTTTCTTT. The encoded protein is CASTTGSPPEAFF.

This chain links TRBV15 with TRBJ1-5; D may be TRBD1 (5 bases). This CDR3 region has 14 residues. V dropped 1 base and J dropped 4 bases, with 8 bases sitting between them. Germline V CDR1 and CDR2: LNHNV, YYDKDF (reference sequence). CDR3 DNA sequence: TGTGCCACCAGCAGAGGACAGATAAATCAGCCCCAGCATTTT. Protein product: CATSRGQINQPQHF. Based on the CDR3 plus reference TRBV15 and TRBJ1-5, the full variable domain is DAMVIQNPRYQVTQFGKPVTLSCSQTLNHNVMYWYQQKSSQAPKLLFHYYDKDFNNEADTPDNFQSRRPNTSFCFLDIRSPGLGDTAMYLCATSRGQINQPQHFGDGTRLSIL.

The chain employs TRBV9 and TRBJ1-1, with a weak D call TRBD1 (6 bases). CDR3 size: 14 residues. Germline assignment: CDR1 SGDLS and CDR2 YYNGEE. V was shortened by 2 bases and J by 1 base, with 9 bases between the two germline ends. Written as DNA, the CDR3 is TGTGCCAGCAGCGTGGACAGAACGAACACTGAAGCTTTCTTT. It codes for CASSVDRTNTEAFF.

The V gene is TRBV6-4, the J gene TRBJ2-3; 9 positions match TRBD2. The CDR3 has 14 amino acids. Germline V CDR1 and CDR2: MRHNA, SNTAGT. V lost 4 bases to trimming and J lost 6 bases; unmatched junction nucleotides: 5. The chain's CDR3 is CASSVAGGPDTQYF. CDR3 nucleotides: TGTGCCAGCAGTGTTGCGGGGGGGCCGGATACGCAGTATTTT.

The CDR3 reads CASSLAGREKLFF. For the CDR3, the DNA is TGTGCCAGCAGCTTGGCCGGACGGGAGAAACTGTTTTTT. This chain uses TRBV5-4 with TRBJ1-4; D gene ambiguous. V was cut by 0 bases and J by 11 bases, with 11 bases left in between. The CDR3 sequence is 13 residues long. In germline, CDR1 is SGHNT, CDR2 YYREEE (reference sequence).

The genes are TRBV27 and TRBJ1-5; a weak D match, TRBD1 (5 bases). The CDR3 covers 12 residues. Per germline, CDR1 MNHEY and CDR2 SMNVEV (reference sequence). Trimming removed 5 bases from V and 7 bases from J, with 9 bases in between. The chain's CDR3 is CASSRGGQPQHF. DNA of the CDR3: TGTGCCAGCAGTAGGGGCGGACAGCCCCAGCATTTT.

The CDR3 reads CASSPGGTAGETQYF. CDR3 coding DNA: TGCGCCAGCAGCCCCGGAGGAACGGCAGGAGAGACCCAGTACTTC. This chain uses TRBV5-1 with TRBJ2-5, with D maybe TRBD2 (5 bases). Germline-derived CDR1 and CDR2 are SGHRS and YFSETQ. Trimming stripped 4 bases from V and 4 bases from J, with 17 bases between. CDR3 size: 15 residues.

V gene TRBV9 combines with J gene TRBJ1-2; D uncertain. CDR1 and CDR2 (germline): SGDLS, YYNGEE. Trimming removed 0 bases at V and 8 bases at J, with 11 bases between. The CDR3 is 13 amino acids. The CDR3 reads CASSVGENPGYTF. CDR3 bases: TGTGCCAGCAGCGTAGGCGAGAATCCCGGCTACACCTTC. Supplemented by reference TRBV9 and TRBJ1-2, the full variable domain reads DSGVTQTPKHLITATGQRVTLRCSPRSGDLSVYWYQQSLDQGLQFLIQYYNGEERAKGNILERFSAQQFPDLHSELNLSSLELGDSALYFCASSVGENPGYTFGSGTRLTVV.

DNA for the CDR3: TGTGCCAGCAGTTTTCGTTGGGCATTAGCGGGGCCACAAGAGACCCAGTACTTC. Its protein product is CASSFRWALAGPQETQYF. The V and J genes are TRBV27 and TRBJ2-5, with 8 bases identical to TRBD2. From germline, CDR1 is MNHEY and CDR2 SMNVEV (reference sequence). The trim removed 3 bases at V and 2 bases at J, leaving 14 bases unmatched. The CDR3 is made up of 18 amino acids.

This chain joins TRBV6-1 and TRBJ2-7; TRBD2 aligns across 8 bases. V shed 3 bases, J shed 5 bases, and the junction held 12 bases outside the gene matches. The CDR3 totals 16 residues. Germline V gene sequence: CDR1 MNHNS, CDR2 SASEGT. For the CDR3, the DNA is TGTGCCAGCAGTGATAAAACGGGGGGGGGCGGGCACGAGCAGTACTTC. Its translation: CASSDKTGGGGHEQYF.

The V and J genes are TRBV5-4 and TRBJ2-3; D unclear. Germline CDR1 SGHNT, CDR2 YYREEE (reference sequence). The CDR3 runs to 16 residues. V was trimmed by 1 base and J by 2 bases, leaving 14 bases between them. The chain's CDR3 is CASSLRGSFNTDTQYF. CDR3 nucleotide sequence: TGTGCCAGCAGCTTGAGAGGCTCGTTTAACACAGATACGCAGTATTTT.

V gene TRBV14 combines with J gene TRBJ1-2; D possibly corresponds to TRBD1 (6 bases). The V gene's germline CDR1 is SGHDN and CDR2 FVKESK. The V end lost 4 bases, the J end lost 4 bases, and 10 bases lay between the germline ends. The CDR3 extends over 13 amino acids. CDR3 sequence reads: CASSPGTLYGYTF. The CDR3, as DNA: TGTGCCAGCAGCCCCGGGACACTCTATGGCTACACCTTC.

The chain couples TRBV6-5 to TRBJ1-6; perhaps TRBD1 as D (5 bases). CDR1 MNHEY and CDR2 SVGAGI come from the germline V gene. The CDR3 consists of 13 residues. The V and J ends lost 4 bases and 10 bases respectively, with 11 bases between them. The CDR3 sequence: CASSFKGNSPLHF. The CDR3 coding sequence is TGTGCCAGCAGTTTCAAGGGGAACTCACCCCTCCACTTT.

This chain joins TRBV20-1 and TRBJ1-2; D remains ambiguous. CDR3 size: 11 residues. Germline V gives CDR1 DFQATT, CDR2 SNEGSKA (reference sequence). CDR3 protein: CSQRAGDGYTF. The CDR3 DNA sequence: TGCAGCCAGCGAGCCGGAGATGGCTACACCTTC.

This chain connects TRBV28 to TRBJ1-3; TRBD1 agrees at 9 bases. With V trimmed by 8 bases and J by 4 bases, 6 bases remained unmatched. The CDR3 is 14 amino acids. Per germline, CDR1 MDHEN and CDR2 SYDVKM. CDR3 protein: CASSQGARGNTIYF. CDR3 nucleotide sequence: TGTGCCAGCTCACAGGGGGCGCGAGGAAACACCATATATTTT.

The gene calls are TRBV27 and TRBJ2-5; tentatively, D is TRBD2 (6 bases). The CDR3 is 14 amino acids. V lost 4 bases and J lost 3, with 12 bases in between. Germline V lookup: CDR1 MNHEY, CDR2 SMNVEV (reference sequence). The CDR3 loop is CASSSLGGEETQYF. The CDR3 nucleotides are TGTGCCAGCAGTTCATTAGGAGGGGAAGAGACCCAGTACTTC.

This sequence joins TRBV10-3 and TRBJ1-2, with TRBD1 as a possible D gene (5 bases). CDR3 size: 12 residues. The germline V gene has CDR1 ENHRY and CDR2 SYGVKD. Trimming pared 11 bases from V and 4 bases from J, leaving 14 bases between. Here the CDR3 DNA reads TGTGCCGTTGGGGGGGGACCCTATGGCTACACCTTC. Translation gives CAVGGGPYGYTF.

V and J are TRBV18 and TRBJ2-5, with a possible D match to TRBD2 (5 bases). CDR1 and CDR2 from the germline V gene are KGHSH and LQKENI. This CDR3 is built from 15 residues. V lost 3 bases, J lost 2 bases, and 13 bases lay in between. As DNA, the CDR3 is TGTGCCAGCTCACCTAAACCGACTACTCAAGAGACCCAGTACTTC. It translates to CASSPKPTTQETQYF.

The CDR3 DNA sequence: TGTGCCAGCAGTGTGGCGGGGGAAATGAATGAGCAGTTCTTC. Residues: CASSVAGEMNEQFF. The chain uses TRBV9 and TRBJ2-1, with 7 bases lining up with TRBD2. Per the germline V gene, CDR1 is SGDLS and CDR2 is YYNGEE. J lost 7 bases, V lost 5 bases, and 9 bases had no gene match. The CDR3 contains 14 residues.

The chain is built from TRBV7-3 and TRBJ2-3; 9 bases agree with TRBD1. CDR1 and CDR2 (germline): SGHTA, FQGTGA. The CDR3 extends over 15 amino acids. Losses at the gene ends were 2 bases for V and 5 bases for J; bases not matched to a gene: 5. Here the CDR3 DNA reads TGTGCCAGCAGCTTAGGGGGACAGGGAGGAGATACGCAGTATTTT. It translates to CASSLGGQGGDTQYF.

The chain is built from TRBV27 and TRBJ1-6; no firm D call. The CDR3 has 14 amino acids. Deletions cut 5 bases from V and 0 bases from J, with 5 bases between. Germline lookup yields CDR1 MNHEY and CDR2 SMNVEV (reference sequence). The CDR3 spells CASSRSSYNSPLHF. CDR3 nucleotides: TGTGCCAGCAGTAGGAGCTCCTATAATTCACCCCTCCACTTT.

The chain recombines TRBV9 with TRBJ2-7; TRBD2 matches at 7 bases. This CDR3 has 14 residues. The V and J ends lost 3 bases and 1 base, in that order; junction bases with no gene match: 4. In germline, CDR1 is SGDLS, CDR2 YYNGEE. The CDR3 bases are TGTGCCAGCAGCGGCTGGGGGGGATCCTACGAGCAGTACTTC. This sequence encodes CASSGWGGSYEQYF. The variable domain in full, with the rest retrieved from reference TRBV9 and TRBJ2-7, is DSGVTQTPKHLITATGQRVTLRCSPRSGDLSVYWYQQSLDQGLQFLIQYYNGEERAKGNILERFSAQQFPDLHSELNLSSLELGDSALYFCASSGWGGSYEQYFGPGTRLTVT.

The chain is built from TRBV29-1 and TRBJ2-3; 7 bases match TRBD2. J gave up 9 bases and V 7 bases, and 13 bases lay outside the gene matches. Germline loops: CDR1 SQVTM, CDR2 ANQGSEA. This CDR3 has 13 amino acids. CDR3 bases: TGCAGCGCTCCGACTAGGACTAGTCGGACGCAGTATTTT. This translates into CSAPTRTSRTQYF.

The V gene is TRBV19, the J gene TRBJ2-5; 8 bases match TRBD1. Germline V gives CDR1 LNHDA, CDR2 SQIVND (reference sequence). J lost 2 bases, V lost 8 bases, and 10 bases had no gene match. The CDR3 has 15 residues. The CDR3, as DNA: TGTGCCAGTCAAAGACAGGGGATATTTCAAGAGACCCAGTACTTC. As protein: CASQRQGIFQETQYF.

The CDR3 sequence is CASKGAGPLYSNQPQHF. CDR3 DNA sequence: TGTGCCAGCAAGGGGGCAGGACCACTTTATAGCAATCAGCCCCAGCATTTT. The gene calls are TRBV28 and TRBJ1-5; 7 nucleotides agree with TRBD1. Unmatched junction bases numbered 12, after V lost 7 bases and J lost 0 bases. CDR3 size: 17 residues. Germline V gives CDR1 MDHEN, CDR2 SYDVKM.

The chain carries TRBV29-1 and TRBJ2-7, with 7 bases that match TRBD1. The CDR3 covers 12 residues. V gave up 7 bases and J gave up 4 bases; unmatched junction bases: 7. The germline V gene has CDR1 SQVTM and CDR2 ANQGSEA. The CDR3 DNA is TGCAGCGCCCTACAGGGGAAGTACGAGCAGTACGTC. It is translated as CSALQGKYEQYV.